At least ten counts were recorded for the clone carrying this T cell receptor (beta chain). What it binds is unknown. This entry belongs to a study of T cells in Graves' hyperthyroidism and ophthalmopathy. Broader study findings: Most thyroid clonotypes expanded above 0.001 appeared in blood too. A 13 V-J model separated ophthalmopathy from stable hyperthyroidism.

TCR beta CDR3 regions were amplified from RNA. The HTBI primer set was used in a first-round RT-PCR of the TCR CDR3. One entry per CDR3 protein results from TCRdb running MiXCR on the multiplex PCR reads. The profile covers roughly 700,000 distinct CDR3 sequences, with just over 35% appearing a single time and around 30% taken by the ten largest. Looked up from germline, CDR1 is SQVTM and CDR2 is ANQGSEA. CDR3 length equals 11 residues. Trimming took 4 bases from V and 7 from J, leaving 7 bases between them. Diagnosis of hyperthyroidism was new in patients aged 18 to 65, and its duration was under 2 months. Diagnoses were made from clinical symptoms, serum measures (thyroxine and TRAb), thyroid ultrasound and orbital computed tomography.

The material sequenced was blood. The J gene is TRBJ1-4, the V gene TRBV29-1; D is uncertain. The source of this sequence is a woman aged 40 to 50 with Graves' hyperthyroidism. The CDR3 DNA sequence: TGCAGCGTTGTACTGGGTGAAAAACTGTTTTTT. Protein product: CSVVLGEKLFF.